Sequencing of this T cell receptor (beta chain) was carried out in a study of cytomegalovirus exposure and HLA in healthy donors. Study summary: From HLA-typed donors, an early data release held roughly 89 million unique TCRs. Study-level findings and limits: There were several of the most significant clusters that appeared linked to common viral pathogens in a later analysis.

With regard to this clone: Its antigen is not identified.

Per the germline V gene, CDR1 is LNHNV and CDR2 is YYDKDF (reference sequence). This CDR3 contains 14 residues. Trimming left V 5 bases short and J 5 bases short, with 13 bases between. The PCR had 60 Vbeta and 13 Jbeta primers. TCRdb's table, derived via immunoSEQ multiplex PCR, lists solely in-frame clones and lacks some. The repertoire includes 90,000 to 95,000 clones, just under 80% of them detected once, and about 4.4% sits in the top ten. Likely unrecorded immune exposures existed in these nominally healthy donors. The sequencing input was PBMCs. This sequence joins TRBV15 and TRBJ1-5; TRBD1 is a possible D gene (5 bases). The origin of this receptor is a male donor in good health and CMV-seropositive. CDR3 coding DNA: TGTGCCACCAGCTCCGGGGGAGGGTATCAGCCCCAGCATTTT. Its translation is CATSSGGGYQPQHF.